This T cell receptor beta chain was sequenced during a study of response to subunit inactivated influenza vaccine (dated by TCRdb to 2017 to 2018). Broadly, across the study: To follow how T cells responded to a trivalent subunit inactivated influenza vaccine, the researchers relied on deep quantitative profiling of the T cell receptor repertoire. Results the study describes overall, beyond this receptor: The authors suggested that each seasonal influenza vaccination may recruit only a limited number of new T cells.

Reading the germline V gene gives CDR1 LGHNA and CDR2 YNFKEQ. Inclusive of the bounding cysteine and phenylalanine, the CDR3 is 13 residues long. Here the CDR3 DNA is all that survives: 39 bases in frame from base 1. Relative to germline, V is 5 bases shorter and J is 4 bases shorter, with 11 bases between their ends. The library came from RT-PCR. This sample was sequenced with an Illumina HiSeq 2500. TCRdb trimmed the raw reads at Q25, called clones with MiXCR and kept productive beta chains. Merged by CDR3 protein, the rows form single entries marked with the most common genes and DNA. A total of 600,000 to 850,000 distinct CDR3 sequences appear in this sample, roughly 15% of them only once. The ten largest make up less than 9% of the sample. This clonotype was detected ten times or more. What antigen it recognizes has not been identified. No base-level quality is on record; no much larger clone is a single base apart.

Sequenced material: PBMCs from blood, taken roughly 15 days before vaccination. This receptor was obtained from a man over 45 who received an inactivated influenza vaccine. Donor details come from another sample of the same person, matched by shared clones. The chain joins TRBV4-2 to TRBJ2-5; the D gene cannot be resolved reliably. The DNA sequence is TGTGCCAGCAGCAAAGGGTATCGAGAGACCCAGTACTTC. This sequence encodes CASSKGYRETQYF.